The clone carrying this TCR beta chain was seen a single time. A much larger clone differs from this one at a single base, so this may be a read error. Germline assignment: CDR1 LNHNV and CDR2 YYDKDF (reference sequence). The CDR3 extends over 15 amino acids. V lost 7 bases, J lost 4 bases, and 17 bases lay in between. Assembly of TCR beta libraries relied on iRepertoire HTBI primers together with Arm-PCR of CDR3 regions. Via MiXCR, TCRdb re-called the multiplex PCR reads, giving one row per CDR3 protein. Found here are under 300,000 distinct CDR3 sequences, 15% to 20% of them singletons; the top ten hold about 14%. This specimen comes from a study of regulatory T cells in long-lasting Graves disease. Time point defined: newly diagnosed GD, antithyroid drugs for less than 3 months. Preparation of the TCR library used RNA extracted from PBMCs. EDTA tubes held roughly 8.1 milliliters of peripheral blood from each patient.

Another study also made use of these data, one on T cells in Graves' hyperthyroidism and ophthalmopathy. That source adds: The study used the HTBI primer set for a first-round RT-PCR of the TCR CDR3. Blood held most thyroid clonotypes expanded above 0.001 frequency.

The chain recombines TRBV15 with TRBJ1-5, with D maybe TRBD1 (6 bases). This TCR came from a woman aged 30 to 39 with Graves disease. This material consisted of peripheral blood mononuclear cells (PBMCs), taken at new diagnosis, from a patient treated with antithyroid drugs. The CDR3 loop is CATNRAGGRNQPQHF. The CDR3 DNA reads TGTGCCACCAACAGGGCTGGGGGCCGGAATCAGCCCCAGCATTTT.